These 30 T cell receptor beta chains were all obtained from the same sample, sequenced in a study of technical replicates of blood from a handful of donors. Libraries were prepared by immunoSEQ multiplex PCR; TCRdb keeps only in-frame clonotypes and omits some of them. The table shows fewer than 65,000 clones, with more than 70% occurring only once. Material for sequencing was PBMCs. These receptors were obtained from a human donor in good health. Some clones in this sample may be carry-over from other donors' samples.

CDR3 sequence: CASSFPSGRLNTQYF. In nucleotides, the CDR3 is TGTGCCAGCAGCTTTCCTAGCGGTCGACTAAATACGCAGTATTTT. The chain joins TRBV11-2 to TRBJ2-3; 7 bases fit TRBD2. This CDR3 region has 15 residues. Germline V lookup: CDR1 SGHAT, CDR2 FQNNGV. V trimming: 3 bases; J trimming: 7 bases; junction bases outside the gene matches: 10.

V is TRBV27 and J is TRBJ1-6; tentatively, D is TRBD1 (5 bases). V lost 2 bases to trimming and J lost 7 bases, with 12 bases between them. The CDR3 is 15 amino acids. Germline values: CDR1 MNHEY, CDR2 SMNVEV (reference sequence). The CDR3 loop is CASSLGALENSPLHF. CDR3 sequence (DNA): TGTGCCAGCAGTTTAGGGGCGTTAGAGAATTCACCCCTCCACTTT.

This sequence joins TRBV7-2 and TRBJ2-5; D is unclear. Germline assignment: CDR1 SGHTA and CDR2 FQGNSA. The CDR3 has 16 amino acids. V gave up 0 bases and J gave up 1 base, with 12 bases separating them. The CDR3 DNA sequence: TGTGCCAGCAGCTTAGCGTCGTGGAGAGCCCAAGAGACCCAGTACTTC. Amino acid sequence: CASSLASWRAQETQYF. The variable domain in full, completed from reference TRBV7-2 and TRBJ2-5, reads GAGVSQSPSNKVTEKGKDVELRCDPISGHTALYWYRQSLGQGLEFLIYFQGNSAPDKSGLPSDRFSAERTGGSVSTLTIQRTQQEDSAVYLCASSLASWRAQETQYFGPGTRLLVL.

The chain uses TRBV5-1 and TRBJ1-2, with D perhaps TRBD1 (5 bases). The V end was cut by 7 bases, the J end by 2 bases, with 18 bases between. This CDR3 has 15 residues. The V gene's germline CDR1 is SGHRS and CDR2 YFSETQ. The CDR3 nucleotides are TGCGCCAGCCGCCCTCCGACAGAGCGAAACTATGGCTACACCTTC. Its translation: CASRPPTERNYGYTF. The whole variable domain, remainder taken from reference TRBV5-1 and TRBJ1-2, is KAGVTQTPRYLIKTRGQQVTLSCSPISGHRSVSWYQQTPGQGLQFLFEYFSETQRNKGNFPGRFSGRQFSNSRSEMNVSTLELGDSALYLCASRPPTERNYGYTFGSGTRLTVV.

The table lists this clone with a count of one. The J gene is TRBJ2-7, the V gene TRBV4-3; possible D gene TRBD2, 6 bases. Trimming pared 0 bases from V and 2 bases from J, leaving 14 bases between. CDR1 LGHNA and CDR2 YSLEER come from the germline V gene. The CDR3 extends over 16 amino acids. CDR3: CASSQEWPGVTYEQYF. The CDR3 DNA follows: TGCGCCAGCAGCCAAGAGTGGCCGGGGGTGACCTACGAGCAGTACTTC.

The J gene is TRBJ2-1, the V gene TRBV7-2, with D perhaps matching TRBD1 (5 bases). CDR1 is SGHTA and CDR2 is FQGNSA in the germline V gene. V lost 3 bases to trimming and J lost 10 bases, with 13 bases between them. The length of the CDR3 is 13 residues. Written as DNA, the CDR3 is TGTGCCAGCAGCTTGGATCAGGGTTCCGAGCAGTTCTTC. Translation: CASSLDQGSEQFF.

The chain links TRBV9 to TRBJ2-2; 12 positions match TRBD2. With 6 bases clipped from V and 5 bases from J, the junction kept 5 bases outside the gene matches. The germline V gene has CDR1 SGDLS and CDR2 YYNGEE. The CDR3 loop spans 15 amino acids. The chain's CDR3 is CASTRLAGVTGELFF. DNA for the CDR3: TGTGCCAGCACCAGACTAGCGGGAGTTACCGGGGAGCTGTTTTTT.

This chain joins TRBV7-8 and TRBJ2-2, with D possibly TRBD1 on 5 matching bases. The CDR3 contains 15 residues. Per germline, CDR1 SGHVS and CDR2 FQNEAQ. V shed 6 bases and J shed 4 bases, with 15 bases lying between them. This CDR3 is CASSSGLTATGELFF. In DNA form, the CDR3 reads TGTGCCAGCAGTTCAGGGTTAACGGCCACCGGGGAGCTGTTTTTT.

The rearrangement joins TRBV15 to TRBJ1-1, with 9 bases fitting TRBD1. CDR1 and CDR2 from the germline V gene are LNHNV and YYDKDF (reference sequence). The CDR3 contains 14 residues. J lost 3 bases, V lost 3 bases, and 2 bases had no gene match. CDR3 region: CATSRRDRDTEAFF. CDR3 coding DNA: TGTGCCACCAGCAGGAGGGACAGGGACACTGAAGCTTTCTTT.

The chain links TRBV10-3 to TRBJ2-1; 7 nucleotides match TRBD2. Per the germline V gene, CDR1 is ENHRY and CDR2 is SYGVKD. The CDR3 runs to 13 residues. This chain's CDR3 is CALSGDGGNEQFF. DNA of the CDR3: TGTGCACTAAGCGGGGATGGGGGCAATGAGCAGTTCTTC.

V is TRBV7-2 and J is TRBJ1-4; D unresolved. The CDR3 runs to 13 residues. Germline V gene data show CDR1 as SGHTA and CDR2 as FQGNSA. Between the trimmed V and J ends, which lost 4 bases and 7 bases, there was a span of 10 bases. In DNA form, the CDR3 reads TGTGCCAGCAGCTCATTTACGGGTGAAAAACTGTTTTTT. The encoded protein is CASSSFTGEKLFF.

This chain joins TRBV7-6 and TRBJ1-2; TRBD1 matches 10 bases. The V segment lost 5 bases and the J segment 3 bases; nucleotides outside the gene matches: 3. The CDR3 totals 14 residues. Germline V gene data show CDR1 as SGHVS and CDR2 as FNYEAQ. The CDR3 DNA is TGTGCCAGCAGCGAAGGGACAGGGGACTATGGCTACACCTTC. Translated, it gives CASSEGTGDYGYTF. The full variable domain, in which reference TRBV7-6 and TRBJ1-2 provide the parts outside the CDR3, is GAGVSQSPRYKVTKRGQDVALRCDPISGHVSLYWYRQALGQGPEFLTYFNYEAQQDKSGLPNDRFSAERPEGSISTLTIQRTEQRDSAMYRCASSEGTGDYGYTFGSGTRLTVV.

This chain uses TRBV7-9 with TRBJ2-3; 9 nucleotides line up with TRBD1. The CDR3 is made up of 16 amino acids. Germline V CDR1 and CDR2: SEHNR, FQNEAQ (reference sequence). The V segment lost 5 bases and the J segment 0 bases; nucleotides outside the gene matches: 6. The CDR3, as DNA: TGTGCCAGCAGCAAAGGGGACAGGGATAGCACAGATACGCAGTATTTT. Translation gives CASSKGDRDSTDTQYF.

CDR3 in DNA: TGTGCCAGCAGCGCCCGTGGGACTACCACAGATACGCAGTATTTT. Translation: CASSARGTTTDTQYF. This chain connects TRBV7-8 to TRBJ2-3; 7 nucleotides line up with TRBD2. CDR1 is SGHVS and CDR2 is FQNEAQ in the germline V gene. The CDR3 extends over 15 amino acids. V dropped 5 bases and J dropped 2; count of bases not matched to a gene: 7.

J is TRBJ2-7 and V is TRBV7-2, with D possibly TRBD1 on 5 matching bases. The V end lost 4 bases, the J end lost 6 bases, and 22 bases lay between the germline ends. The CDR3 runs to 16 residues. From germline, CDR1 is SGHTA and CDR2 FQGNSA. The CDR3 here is CASSSSRHYGGAEQYF. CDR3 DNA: TGTGCCAGCAGCTCATCAAGACACTACGGTGGGGCCGAGCAGTACTTC.

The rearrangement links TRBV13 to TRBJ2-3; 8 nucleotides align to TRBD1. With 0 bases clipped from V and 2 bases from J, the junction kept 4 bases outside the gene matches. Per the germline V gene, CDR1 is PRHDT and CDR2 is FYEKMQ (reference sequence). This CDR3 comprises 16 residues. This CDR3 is CASSLGRTGNTDTQYF. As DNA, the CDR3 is TGTGCCAGCAGCTTAGGCCGGACAGGGAACACAGATACGCAGTATTTT.

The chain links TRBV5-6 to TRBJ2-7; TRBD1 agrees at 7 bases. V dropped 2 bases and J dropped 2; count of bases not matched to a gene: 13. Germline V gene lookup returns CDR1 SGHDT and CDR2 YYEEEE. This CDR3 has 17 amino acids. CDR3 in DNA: TGTGCCAGCAGCTTTGAACAGGGGTCTTCTTTTCCCTACGAGCAGTACTTC. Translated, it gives CASSFEQGSSFPYEQYF.

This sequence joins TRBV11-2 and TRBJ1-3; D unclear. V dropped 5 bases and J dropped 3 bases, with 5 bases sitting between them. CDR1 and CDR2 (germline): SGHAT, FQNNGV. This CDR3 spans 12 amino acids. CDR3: CASSPVGNTIYF. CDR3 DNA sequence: TGTGCCAGCAGCCCGGTTGGAAACACCATATATTTT.

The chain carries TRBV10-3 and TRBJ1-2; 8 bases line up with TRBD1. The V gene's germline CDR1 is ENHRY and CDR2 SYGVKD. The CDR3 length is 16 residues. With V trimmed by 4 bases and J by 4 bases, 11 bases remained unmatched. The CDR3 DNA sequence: TGTGCCATCAGTGCTGGGGGAGACAGGGGTGGCTATGGCTACACCTTC. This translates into CAISAGGDRGGYGYTF.

The CDR3 bases are TGTGCCAGCAGTCTTCTAGCGGGAGCTGCCGGAACAGATACGCAGTATTTT. Residues: CASSLLAGAAGTDTQYF. This rearrangement joins TRBV27 to TRBJ2-3; 10 nucleotides match TRBD2. The V and J ends lost 5 bases and 3 bases, in that order; junction bases with no gene match: 11. Per the germline V gene, CDR1 is MNHEY and CDR2 is SMNVEV (reference sequence). The CDR3 contains 17 residues.

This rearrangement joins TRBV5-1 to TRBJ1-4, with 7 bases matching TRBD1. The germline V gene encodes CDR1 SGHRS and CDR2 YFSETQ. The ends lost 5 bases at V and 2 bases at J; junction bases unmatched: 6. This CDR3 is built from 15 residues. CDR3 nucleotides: TGCGCCAGCAGAAAGACAGGGTCCACTAATGAAAAACTGTTTTTT. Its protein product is CASRKTGSTNEKLFF. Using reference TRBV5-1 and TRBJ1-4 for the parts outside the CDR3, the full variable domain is KAGVTQTPRYLIKTRGQQVTLSCSPISGHRSVSWYQQTPGQGLQFLFEYFSETQRNKGNFPGRFSGRQFSNSRSEMNVSTLELGDSALYLCASRKTGSTNEKLFFGSGTQLSVL.

DNA for the CDR3: TGTGCCAGCAGACAAGCCGGGACAGGGTATGATGGCTACACCTTC. Translated: CASRQAGTGYDGYTF. The chain employs TRBV7-2 and TRBJ1-2; 9 bases align to TRBD1. The germline CDR1 and CDR2 sequences are SGHTA and FQGNSA. The V and J ends lost 6 bases and 6 bases, in that order; junction bases with no gene match: 11. The CDR3 has 15 residues.

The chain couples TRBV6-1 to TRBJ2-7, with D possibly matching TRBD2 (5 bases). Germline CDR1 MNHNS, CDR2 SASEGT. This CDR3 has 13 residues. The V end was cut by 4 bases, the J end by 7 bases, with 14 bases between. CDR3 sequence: CASSGRDVGEQYF. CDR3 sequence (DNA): TGTGCCAGCAGTGGTCGGGATGTCGGTGAGCAGTACTTC.

DNA of the CDR3: TGTGCCAGCAGCGTAGGGGCAGGGGCCTACAATGAGCAGTTCTTC. Its protein product is CASSVGAGAYNEQFF. V gene TRBV9 combines with J gene TRBJ2-1; possible D gene TRBD1, 6 bases. The CDR3 is 15 residues long. CDR1 is SGDLS, CDR2 YYNGEE, per germline. V gave up 0 bases and J gave up 2 bases, with 9 bases separating them.

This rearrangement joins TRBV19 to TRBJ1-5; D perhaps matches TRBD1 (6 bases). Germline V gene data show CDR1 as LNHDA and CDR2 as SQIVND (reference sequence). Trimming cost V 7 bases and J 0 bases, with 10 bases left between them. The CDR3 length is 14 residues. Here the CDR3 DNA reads TGTGCCAGTAAGGGACACCTTAGCAATCAGCCCCAGCATTTT. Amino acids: CASKGHLSNQPQHF.

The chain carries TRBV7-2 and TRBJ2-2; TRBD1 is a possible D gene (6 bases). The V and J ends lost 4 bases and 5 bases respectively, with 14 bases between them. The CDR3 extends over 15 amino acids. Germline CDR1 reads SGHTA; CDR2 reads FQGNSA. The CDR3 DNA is TGTGCCAGCAGCTACACGGACAGTAAAACCGGGGAGCTGTTTTTT. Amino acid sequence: CASSYTDSKTGELFF.

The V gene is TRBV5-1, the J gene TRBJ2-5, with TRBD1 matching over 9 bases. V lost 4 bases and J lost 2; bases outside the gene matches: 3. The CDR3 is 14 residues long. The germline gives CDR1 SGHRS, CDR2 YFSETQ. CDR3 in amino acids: CASSVGTGQETQYF. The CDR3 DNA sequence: TGCGCCAGCAGCGTCGGGACAGGGCAAGAGACCCAGTACTTC.

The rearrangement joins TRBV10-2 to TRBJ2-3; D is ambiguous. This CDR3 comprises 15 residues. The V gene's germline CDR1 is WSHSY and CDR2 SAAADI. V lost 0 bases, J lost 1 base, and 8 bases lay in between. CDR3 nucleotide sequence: TGCGCCAGCAGTGAGTCGAGGAGTGGCACAGATACGCAGTATTTT. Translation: CASSESRSGTDTQYF.

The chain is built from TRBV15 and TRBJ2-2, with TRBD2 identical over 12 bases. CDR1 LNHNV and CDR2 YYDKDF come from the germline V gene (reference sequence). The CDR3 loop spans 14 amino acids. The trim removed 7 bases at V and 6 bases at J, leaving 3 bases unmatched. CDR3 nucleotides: TGTGCCACCACTAGCGGGGGGGCCCCCGGGGAGCTGTTTTTT. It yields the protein CATTSGGAPGELFF.

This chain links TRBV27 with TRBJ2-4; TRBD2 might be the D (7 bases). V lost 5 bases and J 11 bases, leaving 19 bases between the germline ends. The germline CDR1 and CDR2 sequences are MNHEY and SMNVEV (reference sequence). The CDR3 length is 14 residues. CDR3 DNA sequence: TGTGCCAGCAGTCCCATCGGGGGGCCGGGGGTTCAGTACTTC. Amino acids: CASSPIGGPGVQYF.